The rows below give T cell receptor beta chains drawn from one sample of a study of T cell responses to AZD1222 COVID-19 vaccine. Sequenced by immunoSEQ multiplex PCR; TCRdb stores in-frame clones only, minus some. Here the sample spans roughly 77,000 clones, 90% to 95% being singletons. The sequences come from peripheral blood, collected on day 0 of MenACWY control vaccination. These receptors were obtained from an adult in good health. The CDR3 runs from the conserved cysteine through the conserved F or W. A D gene is named only where the DNA matches it firmly. A clone size is listed for some rows: how often the clone was seen (once, few, many), or a class if it is expanded.

V gene: TRBV7-9
D gene: NA
clone size: NA
J gene: TRBJ2-3
CDR3 DNA: TGTGCCAGCAGCCCCAAGGCTACTAGTGTTTTAGATACGCAGTATTTT
CDR3 protein: CASSPKATSVLDTQYF

V gene: TRBV6-5
D gene: NA
clone size: NA
J gene: TRBJ2-5
CDR3 DNA: TGTGCCAGCAGAATTACCGACCGCTCAGCGACCCAGTACTTC
CDR3 protein: CASRITDRSATQYF

V gene: TRBV6-5
D gene: NA
clone size: NA
J gene: TRBJ1-4
CDR3 DNA: TGTGCCAGCAGAGCAAGGGGGGCGACTAATGAAAAACTGTTTTTT
CDR3 protein: CASRARGATNEKLFF

V gene: TRBV28
D gene: NA
clone size: NA
J gene: TRBJ2-7
CDR3 DNA: TGTGCCAGCAGGTCGCTAGCCTACGAGCAGTACTTC
CDR3 protein: CASRSLAYEQYF

V gene: TRBV2
D gene: NA
clone size: NA
J gene: TRBJ2-7
CDR3 DNA: TGTGCCAGCAGTGAAGGTCTGAAGTTTTCCGAGCAGTACTTC
CDR3 protein: CASSEGLKFSEQYF

V gene: TRBV4-3
D gene: NA
clone size: NA
J gene: TRBJ1-3
CDR3 DNA: TGCGCCAGCAGCCAAGCCCCGGCAGGTCCGGGAGGAAACACCATATATTTT
CDR3 protein: CASSQAPAGPGGNTIYF

V gene: TRBV10-1
D gene: NA
clone size: NA
J gene: TRBJ2-4
CDR3 DNA: TGCGCCAGCAGTGAGAGGCTAGCCAAAAACATTCAGTACTTC
CDR3 protein: CASSERLAKNIQYF

V gene: TRBV9
D gene: NA
clone size: once
J gene: TRBJ1-1
CDR3 DNA: TGTGCCAGCAGCGGCAGCCGGGGGGTGAACACTGAAGCTTTCTTT
CDR3 protein: CASSGSRGVNTEAFF

V gene: TRBV24-1
D gene: NA
clone size: NA
J gene: TRBJ2-3
CDR3 DNA: TGTGCCACCAGTGATTCCCTAACAGCGGAGGGGACAGATACGCAGTATTTT
CDR3 protein: CATSDSLTAEGTDTQYF

V gene: TRBV7-2
D gene: NA
clone size: NA
J gene: TRBJ2-1
CDR3 DNA: TGTGCCAGCAGCCCCCCCGTTCCCAATGAGCAGTTCTTC
CDR3 protein: CASSPPVPNEQFF

V gene: TRBV7-3
D gene: TRBD2
clone size: NA
J gene: TRBJ2-3
CDR3 DNA: TGTGCCAGCAGCCGCCGGGGGGGCCGGGGCACAGATACGCAGTATTTT
CDR3 protein: CASSRRGGRGTDTQYF

V gene: TRBV30
D gene: NA
clone size: once
J gene: TRBJ1-1
CDR3 DNA: TGTGCCTGGAGACCTGGGGCGCCGCGGGCTGAAGCTTTCTTT
CDR3 protein: CAWRPGAPRAEAFF

V gene: TRBV30
D gene: NA
clone size: NA
J gene: TRBJ1-2
CDR3 DNA: TGTGCCTGGAGTGGCCAGATATCGGGGTTCAACTATGGCTACACCTTC
CDR3 protein: CAWSGQISGFNYGYTF

V gene: TRBV5-1
D gene: NA
clone size: once
J gene: TRBJ2-5
CDR3 DNA: TGCGCCAGCGATGGGGGGGCAGGTAAAGAGACCCAGTACTTC
CDR3 protein: CASDGGAGKETQYF

V gene: TRBV19
D gene: NA
clone size: NA
J gene: TRBJ1-6
CDR3 DNA: TGTGCCAGTAGTATGGGGAATTCACCCCTCCACTTT
CDR3 protein: CASSMGNSPLHF

V gene: TRBV4-3
D gene: NA
clone size: NA
J gene: TRBJ1-2
CDR3 DNA: TGCGCCAGCAGCCAAGATTTACCCGGCGGGGGCGGAATCCGCTCATCAAACTATGGCTACACCTTC
CDR3 protein: CASSQDLPGGGGIRSSNYGYTF

V gene: TRBV4-3
D gene: TRBD2
clone size: once
J gene: TRBJ2-2
CDR3 DNA: TGCGCCAGCAGCCAGAGGAGCGGGAGGATCACCGGGGAGCTGTTTTTT
CDR3 protein: CASSQRSGRITGELFF

V gene: TRBV7-8
D gene: NA
clone size: NA
J gene: TRBJ2-7
CDR3 DNA: TGTGCCAGCAGCTTAGGTAGAGGCGGCAGGGTGATCGAGCAGTACTTC
CDR3 protein: CASSLGRGGRVIEQYF

V gene: TRBV6-5
D gene: TRBD1
clone size: NA
J gene: TRBJ2-7
CDR3 DNA: TGTGCCAGCAGTTTAGAGGGACAGGGGTTCGAGCAGTACTTC
CDR3 protein: CASSLEGQGFEQYF

V gene: TRBV6-5
D gene: TRBD1
clone size: NA
J gene: TRBJ1-6
CDR3 DNA: TGTGCCAGCAGTTCCGGGACAGGCCCAGCGTCACCCCTCCACTTT
CDR3 protein: CASSSGTGPASPLHF

V gene: TRBV20-1
D gene: NA
clone size: NA
J gene: TRBJ1-1
CDR3 DNA: TGCAGTGCTCGAGGGAACACTGAAGCTTTCTTT
CDR3 protein: CSARGNTEAFF

V gene: TRBV7-3
D gene: NA
clone size: NA
J gene: TRBJ2-5
CDR3 DNA: TGTGCCAGCAGCTCGACTAGTCGCGAGACCCAGTACTTC
CDR3 protein: CASSSTSRETQYF

V gene: TRBV12-2
D gene: NA
clone size: NA
J gene: TRBJ1-2
CDR3 DNA: TGTGCAAGTCGCCCAAGACAGGGGGCCTCCGTAAACTATGGCTACACCTTC
CDR3 protein: CASRPRQGASVNYGYTF

V gene: TRBV5-1
D gene: NA
clone size: NA
J gene: TRBJ2-7
CDR3 DNA: TGCGCCAGCAGCTTGGCCCACGACGAGCAGTACTTC
CDR3 protein: CASSLAHDEQYF

V gene: TRBV3-1/TRBV3-2
D gene: TRBD1
clone size: NA
J gene: TRBJ1-2
CDR3 DNA: TGTGCCAGCAGTCGAAGCGGCCAGGGGGCATTTGGCTACACCTTC
CDR3 protein: CASSRSGQGAFGYTF

V gene: TRBV19
D gene: TRBD1
clone size: NA
J gene: TRBJ1-4
CDR3 DNA: TGTGCCAGTAGTCCAGGGACAGGGAGTTCGACTAATGAAAAACTGTTTTTT
CDR3 protein: CASSPGTGSSTNEKLFF

V gene: TRBV7-2
D gene: NA
clone size: NA
J gene: TRBJ1-2
CDR3 DNA: TGTGCCAGCAGCTTAGGCATGTGGGCCAACTATGGCTACACCTTC
CDR3 protein: CASSLGMWANYGYTF

V gene: TRBV5-1
D gene: NA
clone size: once
J gene: TRBJ1-6
CDR3 DNA: TGCGCCAGCAGCAGCGCAGGGTTGGGTAATTCACCCCTCCACTTT
CDR3 protein: CASSSAGLGNSPLHF

V gene: TRBV9
D gene: TRBD1
clone size: NA
J gene: TRBJ2-7
CDR3 DNA: TGTGCCAGCAGCCTCACGACAGGGGGCGCGAGTTCGGGCGAGCAGTACTTC
CDR3 protein: CASSLTTGGASSGEQYF